This TCR beta chain was captured in a study of tumor-infiltrating lymphocytes in primary liver carcinoma. Notes on the study in general: Tumor top-250-clone fractions significantly exceeded those of blood (p = 0.039). Tumor-adjacent and tumor-blood pairs shared a smaller degree of overlap than tumor region pairs.

Each 20-30 mg portion of unsorted bulk tissue served as the source for co-extraction of RNA and DNA. This clonotype was observed a few times. Its antigen is still unknown. A much larger clone lies a single base off, so this may be a read error. A constant-region primer primed TCR beta cDNA synthesis from 400 to 550 ng of total RNA. Researchers made the TCR beta libraries by running three nested multiplex PCR rounds with slightly modified ARM-PCR. TCRdb re-called the multiplex PCR reads through MiXCR, storing one row per CDR3 protein. The table lists about 75,000 distinct CDR3 sequences, 69% of them singletons. This TCR was sampled from a man aged 35-49 years with primary liver carcinoma and hepatitis B virus infection. The material sequenced was tumor-adjacent normal liver tissue.

The CDR3 reads CTSSGDGDSREAFF. The CDR3 DNA is TGTACCAGCAGTGGGGACGGGGACAGCCGAGAAGCTTTCTTT. The chain joins TRBV25-1 to TRBJ1-1; 7 nucleotides agree with TRBD1. The CDR3 runs to 14 residues. The germline V gene has CDR1 MGHDK and CDR2 SYGVNS. Using reference TRBV25-1 and TRBJ1-1 for the parts outside the CDR3, the full variable domain is EADIYQTPRYLVIGTGKKITLECSQTMGHDKMYWYQQDPGMELHLIHYSYGVNSTEKGDLSSESTVSRIRTEHFPLTLESARPSHTSQYLCTSSGDGDSREAFFGQGTRLTVV.